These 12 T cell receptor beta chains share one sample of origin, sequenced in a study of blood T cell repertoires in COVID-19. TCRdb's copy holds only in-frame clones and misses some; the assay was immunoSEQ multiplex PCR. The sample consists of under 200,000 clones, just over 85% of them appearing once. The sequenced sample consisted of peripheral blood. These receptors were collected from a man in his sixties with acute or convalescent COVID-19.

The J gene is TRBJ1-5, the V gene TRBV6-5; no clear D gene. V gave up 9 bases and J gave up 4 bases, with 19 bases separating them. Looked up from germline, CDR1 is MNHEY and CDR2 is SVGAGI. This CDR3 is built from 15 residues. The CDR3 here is CASSDGPLRNQPQHF. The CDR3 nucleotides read TGTGCCAGTAGCGATGGCCCCCTTCGGAATCAGCCCCAGCATTTT.

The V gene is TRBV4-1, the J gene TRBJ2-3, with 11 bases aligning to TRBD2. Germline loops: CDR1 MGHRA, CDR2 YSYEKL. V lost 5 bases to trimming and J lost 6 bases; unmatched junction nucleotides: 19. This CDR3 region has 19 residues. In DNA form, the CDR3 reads TGCGCCAGCAGCGAGGGGGTGGCCCGGACTAGCGGGTACGGGGATACGCAGTATTTT. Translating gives CASSEGVARTSGYGDTQYF.

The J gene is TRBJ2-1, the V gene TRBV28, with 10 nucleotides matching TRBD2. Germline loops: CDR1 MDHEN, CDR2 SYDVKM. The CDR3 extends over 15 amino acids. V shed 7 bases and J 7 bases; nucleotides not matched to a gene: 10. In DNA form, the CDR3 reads TGTGCCAGCACCCCTGGACTAGCGGTCTCTAATGAGCAGTTCTTC. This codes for CASTPGLAVSNEQFF.

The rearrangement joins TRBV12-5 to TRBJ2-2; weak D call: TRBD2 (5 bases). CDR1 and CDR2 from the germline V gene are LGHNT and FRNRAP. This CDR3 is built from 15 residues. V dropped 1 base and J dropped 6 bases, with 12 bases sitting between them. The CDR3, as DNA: TGTGCTAGTGGTTTGGCCCTGGCGGGCGCCGGGGAGCTGTTTTTT. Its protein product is CASGLALAGAGELFF.

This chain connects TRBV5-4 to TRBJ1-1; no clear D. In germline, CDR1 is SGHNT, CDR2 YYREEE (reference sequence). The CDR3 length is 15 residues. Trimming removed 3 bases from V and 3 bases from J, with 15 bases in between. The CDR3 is CASSSLGGSYTEAFF. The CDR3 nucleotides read TGTGCCAGCAGCTCGCTTGGAGGCAGTTACACTGAAGCTTTCTTT.

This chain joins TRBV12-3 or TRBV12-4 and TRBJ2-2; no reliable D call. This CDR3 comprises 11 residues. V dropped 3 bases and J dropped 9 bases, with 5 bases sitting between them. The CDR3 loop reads CASSLNWELFF. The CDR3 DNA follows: TGTGCCAGCAGTTTGAACTGGGAGCTGTTTTTT.

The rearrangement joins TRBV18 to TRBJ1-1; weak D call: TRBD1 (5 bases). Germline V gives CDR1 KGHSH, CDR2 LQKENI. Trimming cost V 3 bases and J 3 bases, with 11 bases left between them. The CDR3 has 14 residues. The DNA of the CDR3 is TGTGCCAGCTCACCCACACGGGGGTACACTGAAGCTTTCTTT. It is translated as CASSPTRGYTEAFF.

The CDR3 nucleotides are TGCGCCAGCAGCTTAACTAGCGGGGGCTTCTTCTCTTACGAGCAGTACTTC. This encodes CASSLTSGGFFSYEQYF. The gene calls are TRBV5-1 and TRBJ2-7; 11 bases fit TRBD2. Germline CDR1 SGHRS, CDR2 YFSETQ. Unmatched junction bases numbered 11, after V lost 2 bases and J lost 4 bases. CDR3 length: 17 residues.

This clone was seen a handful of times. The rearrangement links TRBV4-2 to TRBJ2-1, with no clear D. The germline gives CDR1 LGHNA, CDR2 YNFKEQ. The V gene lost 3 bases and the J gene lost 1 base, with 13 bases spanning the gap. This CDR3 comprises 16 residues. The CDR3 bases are TGTGCCAGCAGCCAGGAACTCGAGGTTTCCTACAATGAGCAGTTCTTC. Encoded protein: CASSQELEVSYNEQFF.

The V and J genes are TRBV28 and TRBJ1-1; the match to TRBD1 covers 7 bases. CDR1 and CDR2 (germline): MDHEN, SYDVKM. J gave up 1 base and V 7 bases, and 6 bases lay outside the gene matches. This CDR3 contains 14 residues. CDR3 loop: CASTFRDRNTEAFF. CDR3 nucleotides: TGTGCCAGCACATTCCGGGACAGGAACACTGAAGCTTTCTTT.

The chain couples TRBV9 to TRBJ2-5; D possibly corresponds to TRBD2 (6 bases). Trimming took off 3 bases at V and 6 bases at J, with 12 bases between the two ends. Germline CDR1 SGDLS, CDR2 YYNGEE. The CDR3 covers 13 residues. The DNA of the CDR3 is TGTGCCAGCAGCGGGGGGACTCGTCAGACCCAGTACTTC. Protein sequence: CASSGGTRQTQYF.

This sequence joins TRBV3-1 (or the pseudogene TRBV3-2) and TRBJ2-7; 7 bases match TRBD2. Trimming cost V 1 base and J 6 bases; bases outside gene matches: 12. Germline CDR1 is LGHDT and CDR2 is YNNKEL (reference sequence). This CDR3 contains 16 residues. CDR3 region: CASSQVYGAGRGEQYF. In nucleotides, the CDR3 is TGTGCCAGCAGCCAAGTCTATGGGGCAGGGAGGGGCGAGCAGTACTTC.